Given below is one T cell receptor beta chain in context. Reanalyzing the 5' RACE reads, TCRdb keeps one entry per CDR3 protein, without DNA. Here the sample table reports about 300,000 distinct CDR3 sequences. This sample stems from a study of monozygotic twins with inflammatory bowel disease. The CDR3 extends over 16 amino acids. Germline V gene data show CDR1 as SGHRS and CDR2 as YFSETQ. The rearrangement links TRBV5-1 to TRBJ2-3; without DNA, the TCRdb call of TRBD1 cannot be checked. Input material: blood. The sequence was collected from a human donor with ulcerative colitis or Crohn's disease, or a healthy co-twin of an affected twin (not recorded which). This CDR3 is CASSTTGGTSTDTQYF.